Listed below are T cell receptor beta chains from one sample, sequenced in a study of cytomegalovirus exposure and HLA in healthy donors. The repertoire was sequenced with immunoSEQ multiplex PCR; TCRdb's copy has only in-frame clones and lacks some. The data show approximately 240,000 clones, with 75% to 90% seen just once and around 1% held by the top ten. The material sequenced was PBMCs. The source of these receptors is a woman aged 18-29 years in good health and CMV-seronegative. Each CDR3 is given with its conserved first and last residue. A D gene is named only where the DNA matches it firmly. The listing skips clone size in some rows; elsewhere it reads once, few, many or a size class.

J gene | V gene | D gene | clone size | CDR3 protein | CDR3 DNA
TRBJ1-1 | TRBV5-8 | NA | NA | CASSLGAGTEAFF | TGTGCCAGCAGCCTGGGAGCGGGGACTGAAGCTTTCTTT
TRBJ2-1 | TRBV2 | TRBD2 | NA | CASSELAGGPIGEQFF | TGTGCCAGCAGTGAACTAGCGGGGGGGCCAATCGGTGAGCAGTTCTTC
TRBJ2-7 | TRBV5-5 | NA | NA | CASSAPGHTYEQYF | TGTGCCAGCAGCGCCCCGGGACACACCTACGAGCAGTACTTC
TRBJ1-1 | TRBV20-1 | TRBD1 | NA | CSGQGNTEAFF | TGCAGTGGACAGGGGAACACTGAAGCTTTCTTT
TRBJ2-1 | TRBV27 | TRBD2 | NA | CASSIRPGLALYNEQFF | TGTGCCAGCAGTATCCGACCTGGACTAGCGCTCTACAATGAGCAGTTCTTC
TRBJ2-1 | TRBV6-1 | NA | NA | CATWVRDSYNEQFF | TGTGCCACATGGGTGCGGGACTCCTACAATGAGCAGTTCTTC
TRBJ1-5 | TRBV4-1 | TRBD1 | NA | CASSQEKGAQPQHF | TGCGCCAGCAGCCAAGAAAAGGGGGCTCAGCCCCAGCATTTT
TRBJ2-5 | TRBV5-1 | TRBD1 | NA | CASSPTGEETQYF | TGCGCCAGCAGCCCAACAGGGGAAGAGACCCAGTACTTC
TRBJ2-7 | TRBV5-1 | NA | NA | CASKRAGIDEQYF | TGCGCCAGCAAGAGGGCCGGGATCGACGAGCAGTACTTC
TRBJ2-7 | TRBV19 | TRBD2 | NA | CASSGWTSGRFYEQYF | TGTGCCAGTAGTGGGTGGACTAGCGGGAGGTTTTACGAGCAGTACTTC
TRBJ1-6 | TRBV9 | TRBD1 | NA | CASSATGQNLNSPLHF | TGTGCCAGCAGCGCCACGGGACAGAACTTAAATTCACCCCTCCACTTT
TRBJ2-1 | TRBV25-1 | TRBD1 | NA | CASSRDRGFSEQFF | TGTGCCAGCAGTAGGGACAGGGGGTTCAGTGAGCAGTTCTTC
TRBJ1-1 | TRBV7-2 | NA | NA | CASNKGPVDTEAFF | TGTGCCAGCAATAAGGGGCCAGTTGACACTGAAGCTTTCTTT
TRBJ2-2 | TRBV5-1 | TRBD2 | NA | CASRLTSGVTGELFF | TGCGCCAGCAGATTGACTAGCGGGGTCACCGGGGAGCTGTTTTTT
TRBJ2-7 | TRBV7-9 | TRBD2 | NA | CASSPYSGESYEQYF | TGTGCCAGCAGCCCATATAGCGGGGAAAGCTACGAGCAGTACTTC
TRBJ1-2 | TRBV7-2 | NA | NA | CASSWAGVGYTF | TGTGCCAGCAGCTGGGCCGGGGTTGGCTACACCTTC
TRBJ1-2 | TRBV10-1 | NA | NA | CASTRGELVPPNRERGYTF | TGCGCCAGCACGCGGGGGGAGTTGGTTCCCCCGAACCGAGAACGCGGCTACACCTTC
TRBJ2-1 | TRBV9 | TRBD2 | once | CASSGTSGRAQTHEQFF | TGTGCCAGCAGCGGGACTAGCGGGAGGGCCCAAACCCATGAGCAGTTCTTC
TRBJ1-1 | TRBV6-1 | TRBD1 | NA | CASRENRGREAFF | TGTGCCAGCAGAGAGAACAGGGGTAGGGAAGCTTTCTTT
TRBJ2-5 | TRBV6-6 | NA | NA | CASSYVEETQYF | TGTGCCAGCAGTTACGTAGAAGAGACCCAGTACTTC
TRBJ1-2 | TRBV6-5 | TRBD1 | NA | CASSYSTGRGSGYTF | TGTGCCAGCAGTTACTCGACGGGCAGGGGGTCTGGCTACACCTTC
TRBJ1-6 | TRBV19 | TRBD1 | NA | CASTTGTVNSPLHF | TGTGCCAGCACCACCGGGACAGTGAATTCACCCCTCCACTTT
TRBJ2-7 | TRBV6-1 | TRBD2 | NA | CASYREGGYEQYF | TGTGCCAGCTATCGGGAGGGTGGATACGAGCAGTACTTC
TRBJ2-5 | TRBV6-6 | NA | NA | CASSYRGRGVETQYF | TGTGCCAGCAGTTACAGGGGCAGGGGAGTGGAGACCCAGTACTTC
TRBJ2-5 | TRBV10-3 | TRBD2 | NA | CAISRHSGGAAETQYF | TGTGCCATCAGCCGACATAGCGGGGGGGCCGCAGAGACCCAGTACTTC
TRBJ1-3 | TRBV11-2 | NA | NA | CASSQGVSGNTIYF | TGTGCCAGCAGCCAAGGGGTCTCTGGAAACACCATATATTTT
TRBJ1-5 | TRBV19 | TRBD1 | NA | CASSIHARQGLAQPQHF | TGTGCCAGTAGTATTCACGCCCGACAGGGCTTGGCTCAGCCCCAGCATTTT
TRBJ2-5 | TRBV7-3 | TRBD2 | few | CASSPKRLAGGKETQYF | TGTGCCAGCAGCCCCAAAAGACTAGCGGGGGGGAAAGAGACCCAGTACTTC
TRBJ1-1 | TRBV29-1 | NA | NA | CSIRVRGTEAFF | TGCAGCATCCGGGTCAGAGGCACTGAAGCTTTCTTT
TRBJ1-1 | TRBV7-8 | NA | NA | CASSPNRNTEAFF | TGTGCCAGCAGCCCCAACAGGAACACTGAAGCTTTCTTT
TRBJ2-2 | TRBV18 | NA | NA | CASSRSGLGTGELFF | TGTGCCAGCTCGAGATCAGGGCTAGGCACCGGGGAGCTGTTTTTT
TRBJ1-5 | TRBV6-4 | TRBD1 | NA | CASSDPKNRGLRNQPQHF | TGTGCCAGCAGTGACCCTAAAAACAGGGGGCTAAGGAATCAGCCCCAGCATTTT
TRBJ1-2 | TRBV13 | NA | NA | CASSLRRDGYTF | TGTGCCAGCAGCTTAAGGAGAGATGGCTACACCTTC
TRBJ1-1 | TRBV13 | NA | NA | CASSFEQGRLLSTEAFF | TGTGCCAGCAGCTTTGAACAGGGACGGTTACTGTCGACTGAAGCTTTCTTT
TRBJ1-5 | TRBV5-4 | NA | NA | CASSLEGQPQHF | TGTGCCAGCAGCTTGGAGGGGCAGCCCCAGCATTTT
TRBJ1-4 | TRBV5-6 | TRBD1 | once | CASSPFLGTGPTNEKLFF | TGTGCCAGCAGCCCGTTTCTGGGGACAGGCCCAACTAATGAAAAACTGTTTTTT
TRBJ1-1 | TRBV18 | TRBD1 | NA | CASSTQQGAVDTEAFF | TGTGCCAGCTCAACACAACAGGGGGCGGTCGACACTGAAGCTTTCTTT
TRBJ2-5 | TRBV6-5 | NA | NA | CASRAFGGFQETQYF | TGTGCCAGCAGGGCTTTCGGGGGTTTCCAAGAGACCCAGTACTTC
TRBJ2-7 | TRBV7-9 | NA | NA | CASSPRVATYEQYF | TGTGCCAGCAGCCCCCGGGTTGCTACCTACGAGCAGTACTTC
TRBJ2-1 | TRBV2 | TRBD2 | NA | CASSLETSGPPQFF | TGTGCCAGCAGTCTAGAGACTAGCGGCCCCCCGCAATTCTTC
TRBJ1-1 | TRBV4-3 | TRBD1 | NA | CASSRLNRGTEAFF | TGCGCCAGCAGCCGGCTTAACAGGGGTACTGAAGCTTTCTTT
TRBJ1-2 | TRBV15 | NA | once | CATSRARHRGYTF | TGTGCCACCAGCAGGGCGAGGCACAGGGGCTACACCTTC
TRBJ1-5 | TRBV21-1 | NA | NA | CASSKRGQGYSNQPQHF | TGTGCCAGCAGCAAACGGGGACAGGGATATAGCAATCAGCCCCAGCATTTT